The entry that follows covers one TCR beta chain sequence. The antigen it recognizes is unknown. No base quality information exists; no much larger clone differs at one position. Libraries were constructed by the immunoSEQ multiplex PCR assay. For TCR sequencing, RNA was extracted from every sample and reverse transcribed into cDNA to serve as template. First-strand cDNA was synthesized using SuperScript III with a 2:1 mix of oligo-dT and random hexamers. Amplification bias was assessed with a synthetic immune receptor repertoire, and residual bias was removed computationally. The authors' analysis ran thus. After raw reads were preprocessed to remove errors, the CDR3 was defined following IMGT conventions as running from the conserved cysteine to phenylalanine. To get clonality, Shannon entropy was normalized by log2 of the number of productive unique TCRs and the result was subtracted from 1. Whether each scalp clone was CD4 or CD8 was inferred by checking scalp TCRbeta sequences against the CD4 and CD8 repertoires from sorted blood. What TCRdb holds here is the immuneACCESS table cut down to in-frame rearrangements. Part of the clones is not present; checked against another copy, under half of the missing clones reflect an unresolved V gene, and the others are unexplained. The DNA gave D and trimming, while V, J and clone size come from that table. For this sample the table gives about 290,000 clones, of which 58% were detected only once. The ten largest make up approximately 1.8% of the sample.

V is shortened by 10 bases, J by 3 bases, and the region joining them spans 9 bases. Looking up the germline V gene yields CDR1 SGHTA and CDR2 FQGNSA. Taken from cysteine to phenylalanine, the CDR3 has 11 residues. Solely the CDR3 DNA is kept, with 33 bases framed from the first base. This sample was taken from a study of CD8+ T cells in alopecia areata listed by TCRdb under 2018. With regard to the full study: The treated patients, all with moderate-to-severe alopecia areata, were enrolled in an open-label pilot trial of oral tofacitinib given at 5 to 10 mg twice daily. Biopsies were taken from tofacitinib-treated patients at baseline and at 4 and 24 weeks of treatment, and a later scalp biopsy was taken in several of the tofacitinib-treated patients. In treated patients, disease severity was measured using the SALT score, which gives the percentage of scalp surface area affected. Patients stayed on tofacitinib for 6 to 18 months and then had 6 months of follow-up off drug so that delayed response and recurrence could be assessed. In humans, TCRbeta sequencing was performed on scalp tissue and on sorted CD4+ and CD8+ peripheral blood T cells from healthy controls and from patients with patchy or totalis/universalis alopecia areata. Clonality in the scalp was compared among normal scalp (n=4), patchy alopecia areata scalp (n=8), and alopecia totalis/universalis scalp (n=8). Amplification of TCRbeta CDR3 regions was done by immunoSEQ multiplex PCR using 35 Vbeta forward primers and 13 Jbeta reverse primers. RNA came from the PAXgene miRNA kit for fixed scalp, the miRNeasy kit for PBMCs, and the RNeasy kit for mouse skin. To study T cell clonal expansion in alopecia areata, the researchers applied high-throughput TCRbeta sequencing to both the C3H/HeJ mouse model and human patients. What the work shows at the level of the full study, not this receptor alone: Compared with normal scalp, lesional scalp had higher clonality and more expanded CD8+ clones, particularly in alopecia totalis/universalis, a pattern that suggests antigenic drive. Shared TCR sequences between patients were less evident than in mice, which may be partly attributable to HLA diversity in the patient population. Unlike mouse skin, where gammadelta T cells dominate, normal human skin contains resident alphabeta T cells that get sequenced too, which complicates analysis of the scalp TCR repertoire. Many expanded lesional clones were found to persist in scalp and blood during tofacitinib treatment, and relapse after treatment cessation may be partly explained by this persistence. Because the treated cohort was small and had just a single nonresponder, larger studies are needed to establish links between baseline CD8+ expansion and response. With tofacitinib, both scalp clonality and the number of expanded CD8+ clones among the top 100 scalp clones went down significantly.

Explained via the paper, the time point label denotes: roughly 24 weeks on oral tofacitinib. The treatment or condition label here, explained by the study, means: oral pan-JAK inhibitor, 5-10 mg twice daily. Peripheral blood and lesional scalp punch biopsies were obtained from patients with alopecia areata. PBMCs were isolated by density centrifugation and stained for CD3, CD4 and CD8, and CD4+ and CD8+ T cells were sorted on a FACSAria. The material was CD4+ T cells sorted from blood, obtained at week 24, from a patient treated with tofacitinib. The sequence derives from a human donor with alopecia areata. Recombination joined TRBV7-2 with TRBJ1-2; possibly the D gene is TRBD1, per 5 matching bases. Here is the DNA: TGTGCCAACCGACAGTACTATGGCTACACCTTC. This yields the protein CANRQYYGYTF.